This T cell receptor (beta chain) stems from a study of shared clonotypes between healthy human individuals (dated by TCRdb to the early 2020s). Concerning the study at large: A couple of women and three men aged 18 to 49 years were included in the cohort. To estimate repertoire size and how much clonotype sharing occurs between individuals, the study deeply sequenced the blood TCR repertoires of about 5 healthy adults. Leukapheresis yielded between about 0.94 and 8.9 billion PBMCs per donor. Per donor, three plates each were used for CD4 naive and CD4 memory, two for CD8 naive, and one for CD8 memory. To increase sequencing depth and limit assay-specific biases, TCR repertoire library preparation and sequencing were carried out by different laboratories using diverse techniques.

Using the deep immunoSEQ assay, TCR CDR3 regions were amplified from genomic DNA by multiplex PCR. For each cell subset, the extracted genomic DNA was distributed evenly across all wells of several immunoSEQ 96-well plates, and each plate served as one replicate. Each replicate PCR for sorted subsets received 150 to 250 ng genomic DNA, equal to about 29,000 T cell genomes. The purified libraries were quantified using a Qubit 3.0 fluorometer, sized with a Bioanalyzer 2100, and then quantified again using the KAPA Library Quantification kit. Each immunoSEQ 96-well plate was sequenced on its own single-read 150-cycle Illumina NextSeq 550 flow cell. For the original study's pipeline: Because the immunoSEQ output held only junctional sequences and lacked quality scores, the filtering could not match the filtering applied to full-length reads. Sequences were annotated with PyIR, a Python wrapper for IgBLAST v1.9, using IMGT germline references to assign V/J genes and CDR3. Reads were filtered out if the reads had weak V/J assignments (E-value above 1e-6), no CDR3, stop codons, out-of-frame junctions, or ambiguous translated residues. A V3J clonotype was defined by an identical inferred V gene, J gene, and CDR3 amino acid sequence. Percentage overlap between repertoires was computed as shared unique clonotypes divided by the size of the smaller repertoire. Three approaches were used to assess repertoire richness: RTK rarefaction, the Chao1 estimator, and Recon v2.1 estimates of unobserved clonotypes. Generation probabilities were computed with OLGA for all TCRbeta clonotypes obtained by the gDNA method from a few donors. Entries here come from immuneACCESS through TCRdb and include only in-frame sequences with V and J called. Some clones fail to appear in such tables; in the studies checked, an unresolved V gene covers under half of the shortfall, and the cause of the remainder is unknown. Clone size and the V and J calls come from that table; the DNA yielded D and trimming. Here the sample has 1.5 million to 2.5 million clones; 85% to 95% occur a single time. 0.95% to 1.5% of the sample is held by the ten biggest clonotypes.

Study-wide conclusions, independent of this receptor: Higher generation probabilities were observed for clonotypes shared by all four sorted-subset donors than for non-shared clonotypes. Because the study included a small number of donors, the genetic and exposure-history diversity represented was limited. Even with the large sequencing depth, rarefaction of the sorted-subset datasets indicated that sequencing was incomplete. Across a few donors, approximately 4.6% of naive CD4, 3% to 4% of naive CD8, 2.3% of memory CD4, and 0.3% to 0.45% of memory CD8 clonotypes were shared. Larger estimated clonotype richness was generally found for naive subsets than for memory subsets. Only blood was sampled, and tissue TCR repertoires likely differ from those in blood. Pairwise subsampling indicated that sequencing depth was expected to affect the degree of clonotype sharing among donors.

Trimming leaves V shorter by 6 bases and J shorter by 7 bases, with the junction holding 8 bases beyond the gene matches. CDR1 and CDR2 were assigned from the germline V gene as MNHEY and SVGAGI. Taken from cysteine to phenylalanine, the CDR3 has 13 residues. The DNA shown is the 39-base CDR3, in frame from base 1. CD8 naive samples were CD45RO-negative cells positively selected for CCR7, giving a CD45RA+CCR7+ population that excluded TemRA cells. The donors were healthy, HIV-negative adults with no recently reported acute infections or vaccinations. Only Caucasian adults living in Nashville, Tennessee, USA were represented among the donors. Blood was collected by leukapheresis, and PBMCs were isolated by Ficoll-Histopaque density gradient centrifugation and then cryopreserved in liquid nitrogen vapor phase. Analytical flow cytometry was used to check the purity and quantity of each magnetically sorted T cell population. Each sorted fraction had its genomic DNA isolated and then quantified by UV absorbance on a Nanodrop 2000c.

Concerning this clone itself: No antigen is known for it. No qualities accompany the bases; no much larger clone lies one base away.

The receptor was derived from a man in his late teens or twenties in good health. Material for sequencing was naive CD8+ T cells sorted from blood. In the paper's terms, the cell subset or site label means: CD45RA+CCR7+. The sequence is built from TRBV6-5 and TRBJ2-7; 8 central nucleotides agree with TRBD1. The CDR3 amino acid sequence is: CASSKTGVGEQYF. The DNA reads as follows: TGTGCCAGCAGCAAGACAGGGGTGGGGGAGCAGTACTTC.